This TCR beta chain was observed in a study of blood T cell repertoires in COVID-19. Profiled with immunoSEQ multiplex PCR; TCRdb holds only in-frame clones, not every one. The data contain some 20,000 clones, about 90% of them singletons. Trimming removed 7 bases from V and 3 bases from J, with 16 bases in between. The CDR3 length is 15 residues. Per germline, CDR1 MDHEN and CDR2 SYDVKM. This TCR derives from a human donor in a cohort sampled during active COVID-19. Sequences were obtained from peripheral blood. V gene TRBV28 combines with J gene TRBJ1-5; the D gene is possibly TRBD1 (5 bases). The CDR3 region is CASKYAGPPNQPQHF. Here the CDR3 DNA reads TGTGCCAGCAAGTATGCGGGGCCTCCCAATCAGCCCCAGCATTTT.